The TCR beta chain described here comes from a study of cytomegalovirus exposure and HLA in healthy donors. Study-wide background: Around four fifths of 300 to 450 genotyped donors fell in the Caucasian-associated ancestry cluster. Study results and caveats: V- and J-gene trimming in TCR beta was tied to a missense DCLRE1C variant by an analysis performed later.

The V and J ends lost 1 base and 5 bases, in that order; junction bases with no gene match: 6. Per the germline V gene, CDR1 is SGHVS and CDR2 is FNYEAQ. The CDR3 contains 17 residues. This clone showed up just a few times. Its antigen is still unknown. PCR primers comprised 60 Vbeta and 13 Jbeta primers. The table came from immunoSEQ multiplex PCR; TCRdb's copy has only in-frame clones and leaves some out. The repertoire holds about 110,000 clones, with 82% as singletons. The rearrangement uses TRBV7-6 and TRBJ2-2; 11 bases agree with TRBD1. The clonotype originates from a man aged 25-40 years in good health and CMV-seropositive. Sequenced: PBMCs. CDR3 region: CASSLDAGTGGTGELFF. Here the CDR3 DNA reads TGTGCCAGCAGCTTAGATGCCGGGACAGGGGGGACCGGGGAGCTGTTTTTT.